This T cell receptor beta chain was retrieved from a study of CD8 T cells in Susac syndrome. Study-level results: The study recognized that the number of individuals in its TCR sequencing and HLA analysis was relatively small.

The CDR3 has 17 amino acids. The germline gives CDR1 MNHEY, CDR2 SVGAGI. V trimming: 3 bases; J trimming: 4 bases; junction bases outside the gene matches: 11. In blood CD8+ and CD4+ T cells, TCR beta underwent sequencing. TEMRA cells were FACS-enriched and CD8+ and CD4+ T cells negatively isolated. An input of about 0.45 to 1 ug of RNA was subjected to reverse transcription using random hexamers. Multiplex immunoSEQ PCR targeted 54 Vbeta and 13 Jbeta TCR beta segments. TCRdb passed the immunoSEQ multiplex PCR reads through MiXCR, listing each CDR3 protein once. Of roughly 200,000 distinct CDR3 sequences listed, 90% to 96% were seen once; the top ten hold about 0.093%. Note on this clonotype: The antigen remains unidentified.

Material for sequencing was CD4+ T cells from PBMCs. The receptor was derived from a human donor with multiple sclerosis. V and J are TRBV6-5 and TRBJ2-2, with 7 positions matching TRBD2. The CDR3 DNA follows: TGTGCCAGCAGTTATGGAGGGGAGGGCCTAGGCACCGGGGAGCTGTTTTTT. Its translation is CASSYGGEGLGTGELFF.